Below are 9 T cell receptor beta chains sequenced from a single sample in a study of blood T cell repertoires in COVID-19. The method was immunoSEQ multiplex PCR; TCRdb's version includes in-frame clones alone and lacks a portion of them. In the table there are some 380,000 clones, around 91% of which are singletons. The specimen was peripheral blood. All receptors derive from a man in his late teens or twenties with active or convalescent COVID-19.

The rearrangement links TRBV4-1 to TRBJ1-1; 7 nucleotides align to TRBD1. The trim removed 0 bases at V and 3 bases at J, leaving 4 bases unmatched. CDR1 is MGHRA and CDR2 is YSYEKL in the germline V gene. CDR3 length equals 15 residues. This chain's CDR3 is CASSQEVTGDTEAFF. The DNA for the CDR3 is TGCGCCAGCAGCCAAGAGGTAACAGGGGACACTGAAGCTTTCTTT.

This rearrangement joins TRBV29-1 to TRBJ2-1; D gene ambiguous. Trimming left V 4 bases short and J 5 bases short, with 9 bases between. CDR1 is SQVTM and CDR2 is ANQGSEA in the germline V gene. This CDR3 has 12 residues. The CDR3 sequence: CSVGHIDNEQFF. CDR3 nucleotides: TGCAGCGTTGGACATATAGACAATGAGCAGTTCTTC.

V gene TRBV28 combines with J gene TRBJ2-7; 12 nucleotides align to TRBD2. The V gene end was trimmed by 5 bases and the J gene end by 3 bases; junction bases not matched to a gene: 2. CDR3 length equals 14 residues. In germline, CDR1 is MDHEN, CDR2 SYDVKM. CDR3 DNA: TGTGCCAGCAGTGCTAGCGGGGGGGACTACGAGCAGTACTTC. This sequence encodes CASSASGGDYEQYF.

The J gene is TRBJ2-7, the V gene TRBV19; TRBD2 matches 7 bases. V was pared by 4 bases and J by 6 bases, with 9 bases of the junction left unmatched. The germline CDR1 and CDR2 sequences are LNHDA and SQIVND (reference sequence). The length of the CDR3 is 14 residues. The CDR3 sequence is CASSKMTWGGEQYF. CDR3 bases: TGTGCCAGTAGTAAGATGACCTGGGGGGGCGAGCAGTACTTC.

V is TRBV28 and J is TRBJ2-3; 7 positions match TRBD1. Germline-derived CDR1 and CDR2 are MDHEN and SYDVKM. The CDR3 totals 15 residues. Trimming took 6 bases from V and 4 from J; bases not matched to a gene: 10. CDR3 region: CASSTGARGSDTQYF. The DNA for the CDR3 is TGTGCCAGCAGCACAGGGGCCAGGGGGTCAGATACGCAGTATTTT. Supplemented by reference TRBV28 and TRBJ2-3, the full variable domain reads DVKVTQSSRYLVKRTGEKVFLECVQDMDHENMFWYRQDPGLGLRLIYFSYDVKMKEKGDIPEGYSVSREKKERFSLILESASTNQTSMYLCASSTGARGSDTQYFGPGTRLTVL.

The gene calls are TRBV19 and TRBJ2-3; 8 bases are shared with TRBD2. The V and J ends lost 3 bases and 6 bases, in that order; junction bases with no gene match: 2. CDR3 length equals 13 residues. Germline V gives CDR1 LNHDA, CDR2 SQIVND (reference sequence). CDR3 coding DNA: TGTGCCAGTAGTATGAGCGGGGGCGATACGCAGTATTTT. Amino acid sequence: CASSMSGGDTQYF.

The chain carries TRBV6-2 or TRBV6-3 and TRBJ1-1, with TRBD1 matching 9 bases. CDR1 and CDR2 (germline): MNHEY, SVGEGT. The CDR3 totals 14 residues. Unmatched junction bases numbered 6, after V lost 6 bases and J lost 4 bases. The CDR3 reads CASSRGQGSTEAFF. CDR3 coding DNA: TGTGCCAGCAGCAGGGGACAGGGAAGCACTGAAGCTTTCTTT.

The J gene is TRBJ1-1, the V gene TRBV12-3 or TRBV12-4; D uncertain. There are 13 residues in the CDR3. Trimming shortened V by 8 bases and J by 4 bases, and 14 bases separated the two germline ends. In nucleotides, the CDR3 is TGTGCCAGCCAATGGAGGTTGAGCACTGAAGCTTTCTTT. The encoded protein is CASQWRLSTEAFF.

This clone occurred once. The genes are TRBV9 and TRBJ1-6, with D possibly matching TRBD1 (6 bases). Germline lookup yields CDR1 SGDLS and CDR2 YYNGEE. Trimming shortened V by 2 bases and J by 6 bases, and 12 bases separated the two germline ends. The CDR3 is made up of 15 amino acids. The CDR3 protein is CASSVGDRINSPLHF. The DNA for the CDR3 is TGTGCCAGCAGCGTTGGAGACAGGATTAATTCACCCCTCCACTTT.